This T cell receptor beta chain appears in the sequencing data of a study of molecular identifiers for immune sequencing clone quantification. The CDR3 contains 13 residues. V gave up 0 bases and J gave up 6 bases, with 7 bases separating them. Per the germline V gene, CDR1 is SGHRS and CDR2 is YFSETQ. MiXCR, run by TCRdb on the PCR reads, gives a single entry per CDR3 protein. The sample lists about 510,000 distinct CDR3 sequences; about 26% were seen once. Note on this clonotype: Antigen unknown.

From about 19,000 to 1,100,000 sorted cells, naive CD8 libraries were generated with 10%, 30% or 50% RNA. CD8+CD4-CCR7+CD45RA+ sorting gave the naive CD8 T cells. The study's findings and limits: Clones above 20 RNA copies contained over 98% of effector molecules but under 1% of naive ones. With a barcode shared among identical TCR molecules, highly expanded clone sizes could be underestimated.

This sequence was found in a human donor in good health. Some libraries in this study had Jurkat cell RNA spiked in. The J gene is TRBJ2-1, the V gene TRBV5-1; D gene unclear. Sequenced material: naive CD8+ T cells from blood, with Jurkat cell RNA spiked in. The subset here: FACS-sorted CD8+CD4-CCR7+CD45RA+ naive T cells. Here the CDR3 reads CASSLGLGNEQFF. For the CDR3, the DNA is TGCGCCAGCAGCTTGGGTCTAGGCAATGAGCAGTTCTTC.